The rows below give T cell receptor beta chains drawn from one sample of a study of T cell responses to AZD1222 COVID-19 vaccine. The repertoire was sequenced with immunoSEQ multiplex PCR; TCRdb's copy has only in-frame clones and lacks some. The sample shows approximately 27,000 clones, around 90% of them seen only once. The sequencing here drew on peripheral blood, taken on day 0 of AZD1222 vaccination. The receptors derive from an adult in good health. The CDR3 runs from the conserved cysteine through the conserved F or W. D genes are given only for firm matches. Clone sizes are given selectively: once, few, many, or a class where the clone is expanded.

TRBJ1-3 NA TRBV9 NA CASSPGGLGNTIYF TGTGCCAGCAGCCCCGGGGGATTAGGAAACACCATATATTTT
TRBJ2-7 TRBD2 TRBV10-3 NA CAISGSGSHEQYF TGTGCCATCAGCGGTAGCGGGAGCCACGAGCAGTACTTC
TRBJ1-1 TRBD1 TRBV19 NA CASSTSRGHAAFF TGTGCCAGTAGTACCTCGAGGGGGCACGCAGCTTTCTTT
TRBJ2-5 NA TRBV6-1 NA CASSLSIYEETQYF TGTGCCAGCAGTCTTAGTATTTACGAAGAGACCCAGTACTTC
TRBJ1-2 NA TRBV5-4 NA CASSFKLLKGYTF TGTGCCAGCAGCTTCAAACTCTTAAAGGGCTACACCTTC
TRBJ2-5 NA TRBV20-1 once CSASLLYQETQYF TGCAGTGCTAGTCTTTTGTACCAAGAGACCCAGTACTTC
TRBJ1-4 NA TRBV24-1 NA CATQGGASEKLFF TGTGCCACCCAAGGGGGGGCGAGTGAAAAACTGTTTTTT
TRBJ1-2 TRBD1 TRBV11-2 NA CASSSGDRVIPNYGYTF TGTGCCAGCAGCTCGGGGGACAGGGTAATACCTAACTATGGCTACACCTTC
TRBJ2-7 NA TRBV7-2 NA CASSPGTYSYEQYF TGTGCCAGCAGCCCAGGCACCTACTCCTACGAGCAGTACTTC
TRBJ2-7 NA TRBV18 few CASSPPTGSYEQYF TGTGCCAGCTCACCACCGACAGGCTCCTACGAGCAGTACTTC
TRBJ1-1 NA TRBV7-9 NA CASSLDRTITEAFF TGTGCCAGCAGCTTAGACAGAACTATCACTGAAGCTTTCTTT
TRBJ1-6 NA TRBV9 few CASSPSTYNSPLHF TGTGCCAGCAGCCCCTCAACGTATAATTCACCCCTCCACTTT
TRBJ1-5 TRBD1 TRBV19 NA CASSMEGASNQPQHF TGTGCCAGTAGTATGGAGGGGGCAAGCAATCAGCCCCAGCATTTT
TRBJ1-6 TRBD1 TRBV19 NA CASSIVGQGGSPLHF TGTGCCAGTAGTATAGTCGGACAGGGAGGTTCACCCCTCCACTTT
TRBJ2-7 TRBD2 TRBV7-2 NA CASSLDPTSGIGYEQYF TGTGCCAGCAGCTTAGACCCTACTAGCGGGATAGGCTACGAGCAGTACTTC
TRBJ2-1 NA TRBV10-3 NA CAIWAGLGAYNEQFF TGTGCCATCTGGGCGGGCCTTGGAGCCTACAATGAGCAGTTCTTC
TRBJ2-2 NA TRBV7-2 NA CAGSLDTRDTGELFF TGTGCCGGCAGCTTAGACACCCGGGACACCGGGGAGCTGTTTTTT
TRBJ1-1 NA TRBV19 NA CASSIGGNAEAFF TGTGCCAGTAGTATCGGTGGAAACGCTGAAGCTTTCTTT